This entry lists 20 T cell receptor beta chains sequenced from one sample in a study of somatic mutations in cytotoxic T cells in rheumatoid arthritis. Method: immunoSEQ multiplex PCR; TCRdb's copy keeps in-frame clones and lacks some. Here the sample spans roughly 32,000 clones, 82% being singletons. Sample: CD8+ T cells sorted from blood. The receptors here all came from an adult with rheumatoid arthritis.

This clone has a handful of counts. V is TRBV6-1 and J is TRBJ1-3; 7 nucleotides match TRBD1. The CDR3 consists of 18 residues. The V gene end was trimmed by 4 bases and the J gene end by 0 bases; junction bases not matched to a gene: 12. The V gene's germline CDR1 is MNHNS and CDR2 SASEGT. Here the CDR3 DNA reads TGTGCCAGCAGTGGAGGCGCGACAGGGCCTGACTCTGGAAACACCATATATTTT. It codes for CASSGGATGPDSGNTIYF.

The chain carries TRBV6-1 and TRBJ2-1; no reliable D call. The CDR3 covers 15 residues. V was pared by 6 bases and J by 0 bases, with 12 bases between. Germline V gene lookup returns CDR1 MNHNS and CDR2 SASEGT. The CDR3 DNA is TGTGCCAGCAGGGCAGGTCCGAGCTCCTACAATGAGCAGTTCTTC. Its translation is CASRAGPSSYNEQFF.

This chain uses TRBV4-1 with TRBJ2-1; 11 nucleotides align to TRBD2. V gave up 4 bases and J gave up 5 bases; unmatched junction bases: 4. Looked up from germline, CDR1 is MGHRA and CDR2 is YSYEKL. This CDR3 region has 15 residues. This chain's CDR3 is CASSLLAGGNNEQFF. CDR3 bases: TGCGCCAGCAGCCTCTTAGCGGGGGGGAACAATGAGCAGTTCTTC.

This clone appeared a single time. The chain links TRBV12-5 to TRBJ2-3, with a tentative D call TRBD1 (6 bases). V shed 5 bases and J shed 3 bases, with 12 bases lying between them. The CDR3 consists of 14 residues. From germline, CDR1 is LGHNT and CDR2 FRNRAP. CDR3 protein: CASGVGQRTDTQYF. As DNA, the CDR3 is TGTGCTAGTGGTGTCGGACAGAGAACAGATACGCAGTATTTT.

There are a few counts of this clone. This chain joins TRBV6-4 and TRBJ2-2, with D hard to call. The CDR3 covers 13 residues. The ends were cut back, 7 bases at V and 4 bases at J, with 10 bases in the middle. Germline loops: CDR1 MRHNA, CDR2 SNTAGT. As DNA, the CDR3 is TGTGCCAGCACCCCGGGCGGCACCGGGGAGCTGTTTTTT. This encodes CASTPGGTGELFF.

The chain has TRBV2 and TRBJ2-4; 7 positions match TRBD1. The trim removed 4 bases at V and 4 bases at J, leaving 4 bases unmatched. The CDR3 runs 14 residues. CDR1 SNHLY and CDR2 FYNNEI come from the germline V gene. As DNA, the CDR3 is TGTGCCAGCAGTGGGAACAGGGGAAAAAACATTCAGTACTTC. As protein: CASSGNRGKNIQYF.

The J gene is TRBJ2-3, the V gene TRBV6-5; the D gene is possibly TRBD2 (5 bases). The CDR3 extends over 15 amino acids. Germline V gene lookup returns CDR1 MNHEY and CDR2 SVGAGI. The V end was cut by 0 bases, the J end by 2 bases, with 9 bases between. The CDR3 sequence: CASSYSDLFTDTQYF. The CDR3 bases are TGTGCCAGCAGTTACTCGGACTTGTTCACAGATACGCAGTATTTT.

The genes are TRBV7-9 and TRBJ1-1, with D tentatively TRBD1 (5 bases). The CDR3 is made up of 14 amino acids. Per germline, CDR1 SEHNR and CDR2 FQNEAQ (reference sequence). With 1 base removed from V and 11 bases from J, the gap between germline ends came to 17 bases. CDR3 DNA sequence: TGTGCCAGCAGCTTAGTGAGGGGCCCCCCAGGGGCTTTCTTT. It encodes CASSLVRGPPGAFF.

The chain carries TRBV7-6 and TRBJ2-1; D is uncertain. The CDR3 loop spans 14 amino acids. Per germline, CDR1 SGHVS and CDR2 FNYEAQ. Trimming took off 2 bases at V and 5 bases at J, with 10 bases between the two ends. CDR3 sequence reads: CASSLTASHNEQFF. DNA of the CDR3: TGTGCCAGCAGCTTAACTGCATCCCACAATGAGCAGTTCTTC.

The genes are TRBV9 and TRBJ2-3; D assignment may be TRBD1 or TRBD2 (6 bases each). CDR3 length: 14 residues. Trimming left V 3 bases short and J 6 bases short, with 14 bases between. The germline V gene encodes CDR1 SGDLS and CDR2 YYNGEE. In nucleotides, the CDR3 is TGTGCCAGCAGCGGCTCTCCGGGGGCGGATACGCAGTATTTT. As protein: CASSGSPGADTQYF. Together with reference TRBV9 and TRBJ2-3, the CDR3 gives the full variable domain: DSGVTQTPKHLITATGQRVTLRCSPRSGDLSVYWYQQSLDQGLQFLIQYYNGEERAKGNILERFSAQQFPDLHSELNLSSLELGDSALYFCASSGSPGADTQYFGPGTRLTVL.

The gene calls are TRBV4-3 and TRBJ2-3; D ambiguous. Germline values: CDR1 LGHNA, CDR2 YSLEER. The CDR3 totals 15 residues. The V end lost 4 bases, the J end lost 3 bases, and 14 bases lay between the germline ends. The CDR3 spells CASSPDPLETDTQYF. The CDR3 DNA reads TGCGCCAGCAGCCCAGACCCGCTAGAGACAGATACGCAGTATTTT.

This clone was detected once. The V and J genes are TRBV30 and TRBJ2-1; 8 bases are shared with TRBD2. The CDR3 runs to 16 residues. Unmatched junction bases numbered 8, after V lost 1 base and J lost 3 bases. Germline V gene lookup returns CDR1 GTSNPN and CDR2 SVGIG (reference sequence). The DNA for the CDR3 is TGTGCCTGGAGTGCCCGGAGAAGCGGGGGCTACAATGAGCAGTTCTTC. Protein: CAWSARRSGGYNEQFF.

The V gene is TRBV19, the J gene TRBJ2-1, with 11 positions matching TRBD1. CDR3 length: 15 residues. Germline trimming cut 7 bases from V and 4 bases from J; bases unmatched to any gene: 6. Germline-derived CDR1 and CDR2 are LNHDA and SQIVND (reference sequence). The CDR3 DNA reads as TGTGCCAGTACCGCCGGGACAGGGGGATACAATGAGCAGTTCTTC. Translating gives CASTAGTGGYNEQFF.

Concerning this clone: One junction end does not reproduce the germline sequence, and a read error may be involved. This chain links TRBV7-7 with TRBJ2-1, with TRBD2 as a possible D gene (5 bases). Germline lookup yields CDR1 SSHAT and CDR2 FNYEAQ (reference sequence). The CDR3 covers 14 residues. The CDR3: CASSPSPSADEQFF. The CDR3 bases are TGTGCTAGCAGCCCCAGTCCCTCAGCGGATGAGCAGTTCTTC.

In DNA form, the CDR3 reads TGTGCCAGCAATGGCGGGAATTTCTACAATGAGCAGTTCTTC. Translating it yields CASNGGNFYNEQFF. The chain couples TRBV9 to TRBJ2-1; a weak D match, TRBD2 (6 bases). This CDR3 has 14 residues. The germline V gene encodes CDR1 SGDLS and CDR2 YYNGEE. V was pared by 6 bases and J by 3 bases, with 13 bases between. The full variable domain, completed using reference TRBV9 and TRBJ2-1, is DSGVTQTPKHLITATGQRVTLRCSPRSGDLSVYWYQQSLDQGLQFLIQYYNGEERAKGNILERFSAQQFPDLHSELNLSSLELGDSALYFCASNGGNFYNEQFFGPGTRLTVL.

V gene TRBV5-1 combines with J gene TRBJ2-1; TRBD1 agrees at 10 bases. CDR1 and CDR2 from the germline V gene are SGHRS and YFSETQ. The CDR3 is 16 residues long. Trimming took 0 bases from V and 8 from J; bases not matched to a gene: 8. DNA for the CDR3: TGCGCCAGCAGCTTGGAAGGGACAGGGGCCGGGGATGAGCAGTTCTTC. The encoded protein is CASSLEGTGAGDEQFF. The variable domain in full, completed from reference TRBV5-1 and TRBJ2-1, reads KAGVTQTPRYLIKTRGQQVTLSCSPISGHRSVSWYQQTPGQGLQFLFEYFSETQRNKGNFPGRFSGRQFSNSRSEMNVSTLELGDSALYLCASSLEGTGAGDEQFFGPGTRLTVL.

The rearrangement links TRBV27 to TRBJ2-3, with D tentatively TRBD2 (7 bases). CDR3 length: 17 residues. V lost 6 bases and J lost 0, with 19 bases in between. Germline V CDR1 and CDR2: MNHEY, SMNVEV (reference sequence). CDR3 amino acids: CASRGGGGRSSTDTQYF. The CDR3 nucleotides read TGTGCCAGCAGGGGGGGCGGGGGCCGCTCTAGCACAGATACGCAGTATTTT.

The table lists this clone with a few counts. The V gene is TRBV28, the J gene TRBJ1-5; TRBD1 is a possible D gene (6 bases). In germline, CDR1 is MDHEN, CDR2 SYDVKM. V lost 5 bases to trimming and J lost 2 bases, with 13 bases between them. The CDR3 totals 15 residues. The CDR3 DNA follows: TGTGCCAGCAGTCCCACAGGGCTGCGCAATCAGCCCCAGCATTTT. This sequence encodes CASSPTGLRNQPQHF.

The genes are TRBV6-5 and TRBJ1-6, with D unclear. This CDR3 region has 13 residues. Germline V gene data show CDR1 as MNHEY and CDR2 as SVGAGI. Trimming removed 7 bases from V and 7 bases from J, with 11 bases in between. CDR3 sequence (DNA): TGTGCCAGCACCCCCTTTAAGAATTCACCCCTCCACTTT. Translated: CASTPFKNSPLHF.

V gene TRBV27 combines with J gene TRBJ1-5; 9 nucleotides match TRBD1. V was clipped by 5 bases and J by 1 base; unmatched bases: 3. The germline V gene encodes CDR1 MNHEY and CDR2 SMNVEV (reference sequence). The CDR3 totals 15 residues. The CDR3 DNA is TGTGCCAGCAGTCCCGGGACAGGGAGCAATCAGCCCCAGCATTTT. Its translation is CASSPGTGSNQPQHF.